Listed below are T cell receptor beta chains from one sample, sequenced in a study of blood T cell repertoires in COVID-19. Using immunoSEQ multiplex PCR, the repertoire was profiled, and TCRdb retains in-frame clones only, with some absent. The table shows a few hundred thousand clones, with approximately 86% occurring only once. Sequencing was done on a sample of peripheral blood. Every receptor here comes from an older woman with COVID-19, enrolled during active disease. CDR3s include the opening cysteine and the closing phenylalanine or tryptophan.

V: TRBV25-1; J: TRBJ1-1; CDR3: CASTSQSEAFF
V: TRBV5-4; J: TRBJ1-1; CDR3: CASSLYRVTNTEAFF
V: TRBV28; J: TRBJ1-4; CDR3: CASSPQGGLGEKLFF
V: TRBV6-5; J: TRBJ1-6; CDR3: CASSYKMRGVDSPLHF
V: TRBV19; J: TRBJ1-2; CDR3: CASSSQGWYGYTF
V: TRBV29-1; J: TRBJ1-2; CDR3: CSVADNLRGGGRNYGYTF
V: TRBV7-9; J: TRBJ2-4; CDR3: CASSTGIANIQYF
V: TRBV19; J: TRBJ2-1; CDR3: CASSSPPKGAYNEQFF
V: TRBV19; J: TRBJ2-7; CDR3: CASSIGYISYEQYF
V: TRBV7-9; J: TRBJ2-3; CDR3: CASSLGPLPGVGGDTQYF
V: TRBV6-5; J: TRBJ2-1; CDR3: CASSYQGQVGYNEQFF
V: TRBV9; J: TRBJ2-7; CDR3: CASSDPRAGGPYEQYF
V: TRBV7-5; J: TRBJ2-5; CDR3: CARSSFNLTGHQETQYF
V: TRBV24-1; J: TRBJ2-7; CDR3: CATWLAGDEYEQYF
V: TRBV13; J: TRBJ1-1; CDR3: CASSTGQGWTEAFF
V: TRBV30; J: TRBJ2-5; CDR3: CAWSPGTSGRGETQYF
V: TRBV19; J: TRBJ2-1; CDR3: CASSIPVGLANEQFF
V: TRBV5-1; J: TRBJ2-5; CDR3: CASSTASVDEETQYF
V: TRBV5-6; J: TRBJ1-4; CDR3: CASSHGGVPERGKLFF
V: TRBV2; J: TRBJ1-5; CDR3: CASKPNTGNQPQHF
V: TRBV7-8; J: TRBJ1-2; CDR3: CASSLVRTGPNYGYTF
V: TRBV15; J: TRBJ2-1; CDR3: CATSRALAGSNEQFF
V: TRBV4-2; J: TRBJ1-3; CDR3: CASSQDKWQGIRDGNTIYF
V: TRBV7-8; J: TRBJ2-1; CDR3: CASSLVPLSGEQFF
V: TRBV7-2; J: TRBJ1-4; CDR3: CASSPQSAGEKLFF
V: TRBV24-1; J: TRBJ1-3; CDR3: CATSDPRGPSGNTIYF
V: TRBV29-1; J: TRBJ1-1; CDR3: CSVWEGTEAFF
V: TRBV5-1; J: TRBJ2-7; CDR3: CASSFPGSYEQYF
V: TRBV28; J: TRBJ2-1; CDR3: CASSTLREWSYNEQFF
V: TRBV10-3; J: TRBJ1-2; CDR3: CAISVEKSSYGYTF
V: TRBV7-2; J: TRBJ1-3; CDR3: CASRSLSSGNTIYF
V: TRBV18; J: TRBJ2-7; CDR3: CASSLTGTSGSTYEQYF
V: TRBV5-4; J: TRBJ2-1; CDR3: CASSLAGDLSYNEQFF
V: TRBV11-1; J: TRBJ2-5; CDR3: CASSLSGAGAEETQYF
V: TRBV11-3; J: TRBJ2-2; CDR3: CASRLGSTGELFF
V: TRBV19; J: TRBJ2-2; CDR3: CASSISGLAGNTGELFF
V: TRBV9; J: TRBJ2-2; CDR3: CASSVVQGAGLFF
V: TRBV30; J: TRBJ1-1; CDR3: CAWRQGWNTEAFF
V: TRBV29-1; J: TRBJ2-2; CDR3: CSVGGGYTGELFF
V: TRBV5-6; J: TRBJ2-1; CDR3: CASSLRTGPYNEQFF
V: TRBV5-4; J: TRBJ2-7; CDR3: CASSLGSRGVTDEQYF
V: TRBV5-1; J: TRBJ1-2; CDR3: CASRPGQRTNYGYTF
V: TRBV30; J: TRBJ2-1; CDR3: CAWNHRGLSNEQFF
V: TRBV3-1/TRBV3-2; J: TRBJ2-1; CDR3: CASSQESRLAGVGVFF
V: TRBV21-1; J: TRBJ1-2; CDR3: CASSKAGDSNYGYTF
V: TRBV10-3; J: TRBJ2-3; CDR3: CATTGASTDTQYF
V: TRBV9; J: TRBJ2-7; CDR3: CASSLSSGSANEQYF
V: TRBV5-1; J: TRBJ1-1; CDR3: CASSLLGQGNTEAFF
V: TRBV6-5; J: TRBJ1-4; CDR3: CASSPGHYNEKLFF
V: TRBV19; J: TRBJ1-1; CDR3: CASSPRGRVANTEAFF
V: TRBV24-1; J: TRBJ2-5; CDR3: CATSDFSLETQYF
V: TRBV7-2; J: TRBJ1-6; CDR3: CASSHRNSPLHF